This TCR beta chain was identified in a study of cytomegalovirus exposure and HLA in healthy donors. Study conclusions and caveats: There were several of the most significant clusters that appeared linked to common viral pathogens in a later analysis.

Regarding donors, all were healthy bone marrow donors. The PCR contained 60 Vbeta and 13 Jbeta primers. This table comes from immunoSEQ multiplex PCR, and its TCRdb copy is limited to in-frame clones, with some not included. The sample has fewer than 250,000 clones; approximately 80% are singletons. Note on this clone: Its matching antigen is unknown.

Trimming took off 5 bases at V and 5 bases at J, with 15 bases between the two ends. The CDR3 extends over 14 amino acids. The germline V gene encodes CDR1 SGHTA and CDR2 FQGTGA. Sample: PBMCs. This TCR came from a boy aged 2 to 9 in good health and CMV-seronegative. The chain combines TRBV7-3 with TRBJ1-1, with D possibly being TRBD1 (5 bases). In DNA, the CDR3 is TGTGCCAGCAGCCAGGCAGGGCAGGGTACTGAAGCTTTCTTT. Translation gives CASSQAGQGTEAFF.